Reported below is one T cell receptor (beta chain). Amplification used 60 Vbeta primers and 13 Jbeta primers. Sequenced by immunoSEQ multiplex PCR; TCRdb stores in-frame clones only, minus some. The repertoire consists of 120,000 to 150,000 clones, with 88% occurring once and the leading ten covering 0.4% to 0.55%. This entry belongs to a study of cytomegalovirus exposure and HLA in healthy donors. This CDR3 region has 11 residues. V dropped 6 bases and J dropped 2 bases, with 6 bases sitting between them. Germline CDR1 is DFQATT and CDR2 is SNEGSKA (reference sequence). The sample comprised PBMCs. V gene TRBV20-1 combines with J gene TRBJ2-3, with D perhaps matching TRBD2 (5 bases). The TCR originated in a woman aged 40 to 50 in good health and CMV-seronegative. This CDR3 is CSADFTDTQYF. CDR3 sequence (DNA): TGCAGTGCGGACTTCACAGATACGCAGTATTTT.